The 17 T cell receptor beta chains below were found in one sample sequenced in a study of shared clonotypes between healthy human individuals. The repertoire was sequenced with immunoSEQ multiplex PCR; TCRdb's copy has only in-frame clones and lacks some. In the table there are millions of clones, approximately 90% of which are singletons. The sample consisted of naive CD4+ T cells sorted from blood. Documented subset: CD45RA+ positively selected. The source is a man between 18 and 35 years old in good health.

The V gene is TRBV11-2, the J gene TRBJ2-1; 7 positions agree with TRBD2. The germline gives CDR1 SGHAT, CDR2 FQNNGV. This CDR3 has 15 amino acids. V shed 5 bases and J 0 bases; nucleotides not matched to a gene: 4. DNA for the CDR3: TGTGCCAGCAGCGACAGCGGGGTCTCCTACAATGAGCAGTTCTTC. It yields the protein CASSDSGVSYNEQFF.

The rearrangement joins TRBV7-8 to TRBJ2-7, with 7 bases aligning to TRBD2. The ends lost 1 base at V and 3 bases at J; junction bases unmatched: 3. The CDR3 spans 14 residues. CDR1 and CDR2 from the germline V gene are SGHVS and FQNEAQ. For the CDR3, the DNA is TGTGCCAGCAGCTTAGTTACTAGCGACTACGAGCAGTACTTC. Its protein product is CASSLVTSDYEQYF.

The chain couples TRBV7-9 to TRBJ1-1, with 10 bases identical to TRBD1. The CDR3 contains 15 residues. The germline gives CDR1 SEHNR, CDR2 FQNEAQ (reference sequence). V gave up 0 bases and J gave up 5 bases; unmatched junction bases: 3. Written as DNA, the CDR3 is TGTGCCAGCAGCTTAGCGCTGGACAGGGGGACTGAAGCTTTCTTT. Translated: CASSLALDRGTEAFF.

CDR3 DNA sequence: TGTGCCAGCAGGGCTTGGACAGCTAACACTGAAGCTTTCTTT. Translation gives CASRAWTANTEAFF. The chain couples TRBV2 to TRBJ1-1; a possible D gene is TRBD1 (6 bases). Deletions cut 6 bases from V and 2 bases from J, with 13 bases between. The CDR3 sequence is 14 residues long. The germline V gene has CDR1 SNHLY and CDR2 FYNNEI.

CDR3 sequence reads: CASSLRQGEQYF. Written as DNA, the CDR3 is TGTGCCAGCAGCTTACGTCAGGGCGAGCAGTACTTC. V is TRBV7-2 and J is TRBJ2-7; D might be TRBD1 (5 bases). Trimming removed 2 bases from V and 6 bases from J, with 8 bases in between. The germline CDR1 and CDR2 sequences are SGHTA and FQGNSA. The CDR3 totals 12 residues.

The CDR3 DNA reads TGCGCCAGCAGTGAGTCGACGGGGGCCCACCACAATGAGCAGTTCTTC. This translates into CASSESTGAHHNEQFF. The chain has TRBV10-1 and TRBJ2-1; either TRBD1 or TRBD2 may supply D (6 bases each). CDR1 WNHNN and CDR2 SYGVQD come from the germline V gene (reference sequence). The V end was cut by 0 bases, the J end by 5 bases, with 14 bases between. The length of the CDR3 is 16 residues.

The V gene is TRBV7-2, the J gene TRBJ2-1; D gene unclear. The V gene's germline CDR1 is SGHTA and CDR2 FQGNSA. The CDR3 is made up of 12 amino acids. V was pared by 3 bases and J by 4 bases, with 4 bases between. The CDR3 loop is CASSFIYNEQFF. The CDR3 DNA reads as TGTGCCAGCAGCTTCATATACAATGAGCAGTTCTTC.

This clone was found once. The genes are TRBV4-3 and TRBJ2-7; weak D call: TRBD1 (6 bases). V was shortened by 3 bases and J by 4 bases, with 13 bases between the two germline ends. This CDR3 has 14 amino acids. Germline V gene lookup returns CDR1 LGHNA and CDR2 YSLEER. This CDR3 reads CASSQDSLPYEQYF. CDR3 in DNA: TGCGCCAGCAGCCAGGACAGCCTGCCTTACGAGCAGTACTTC.

The chain recombines TRBV11-2 with TRBJ2-7; D unresolved. V lost 7 bases, J lost 0 bases, and 16 bases lay in between. This CDR3 comprises 15 residues. Germline assignment: CDR1 SGHAT and CDR2 FQNNGV. In nucleotides, the CDR3 is TGTGCCAGCACCCTAAATGCGGCTAGCTCCTACGAGCAGTACTTC. As protein: CASTLNAASSYEQYF. Using reference TRBV11-2 and TRBJ2-7 for the parts outside the CDR3, the full variable domain is EAGVAQSPRYKIIEKRQSVAFWCNPISGHATLYWYQQILGQGPKLLIQFQNNGVVDDSQLPKDRFSAERLKGVDSTLKIQPAKLEDSAVYLCASTLNAASSYEQYFGPGTRLTVT.

CDR3: CASSFRQGVEQYF. The CDR3 coding sequence is TGTGCCAGCAGCTTTCGACAGGGGGTCGAGCAGTACTTC. The rearrangement joins TRBV5-6 to TRBJ2-7, with 9 nucleotides matching TRBD1. This CDR3 comprises 13 residues. Germline CDR1 reads SGHDT; CDR2 reads YYEEEE. The V gene end was trimmed by 2 bases and the J gene end by 6 bases; junction bases not matched to a gene: 3.

About this clone: Other DNA sequences in the sample encode the same CDR3. V usage is TRBV18 and J usage is TRBJ2-3; 7 bases are shared with TRBD2. The V and J ends lost 3 bases and 2 bases, in that order; junction bases with no gene match: 2. In germline, CDR1 is KGHSH, CDR2 LQKENI. There are 14 residues in the CDR3. The DNA of the CDR3 is TGTGCCAGCTCACCGGGGACTAACACAGATACGCAGTATTTT. Its protein is CASSPGTNTDTQYF.

This clone was observed a single time. V and J are TRBV28 and TRBJ2-7; the match to TRBD1 covers 7 bases. After removal of 6 bases from V and 3 bases from J, the junction contained 8 bases not matched to a gene. Germline V CDR1 and CDR2: MDHEN, SYDVKM. The CDR3 sequence is 14 residues long. The CDR3 loop reads CASRQPGQSYEQYF. The CDR3 bases are TGTGCCAGCAGACAACCGGGACAGAGCTACGAGCAGTACTTC.

The gene calls are TRBV9 and TRBJ2-1; no clear D. This CDR3 comprises 16 residues. With 4 bases removed from V and 6 bases from J, the gap between germline ends came to 20 bases. Germline CDR1 is SGDLS and CDR2 is YYNGEE. CDR3 region: CASSPTGPGYPNEQFF. CDR3 in DNA: TGTGCCAGCAGCCCTACCGGGCCTGGCTACCCCAATGAGCAGTTCTTC.

This rearrangement joins TRBV11-3 to TRBJ2-1; no firm D call. The germline CDR1 and CDR2 sequences are SGHNT and YENEEA. CDR3 length equals 13 residues. With 1 base removed from V and 9 bases from J, the gap between germline ends came to 10 bases. CDR3 region: CASSLGTGLEQFF. The CDR3 DNA is TGTGCCAGCAGCTTAGGAACTGGGCTTGAGCAGTTCTTC.

The J gene is TRBJ2-3, the V gene TRBV10-3; D is perhaps TRBD1 or TRBD2 (7 bases each). Trimming removed 10 bases at V and 6 bases at J, with 20 bases between. Germline V lookup: CDR1 ENHRY, CDR2 SYGVKD. There are 14 residues in the CDR3. CDR3 DNA: TGTGCCACCTATCCAGGGGGGGCGGGGGATACGCAGTATTTT. Translating it yields CATYPGGAGDTQYF.

This clone was found a few times. The V and J genes are TRBV30 and TRBJ1-2, with 10 bases matching TRBD1. J gave up 3 bases and V 0 bases, and 1 base lay outside the gene matches. This CDR3 spans 14 amino acids. CDR1 and CDR2 (germline): GTSNPN, SVGIG (reference sequence). CDR3 sequence reads: CAWSVGTGDYGYTF. The CDR3 DNA follows: TGTGCCTGGAGTGTAGGGACAGGGGACTATGGCTACACCTTC. Full variable domain (missing parts from reference TRBV30 and TRBJ1-2): SQTIHQWPATLVQPVGSPLSLECTVEGTSNPNLYWYRQAAGRGLQLLFYSVGIGQISSEVPQNLSASRPQDRQFILSSKKLLLSDSGFYLCAWSVGTGDYGYTFGSGTRLTVV.

This clone was seen only a few times. The chain combines TRBV4-2 with TRBJ1-6, with D possibly TRBD1 on 5 matching bases. The germline gives CDR1 LGHNA, CDR2 YNFKEQ. The CDR3 is made up of 17 amino acids. Trimming left V 0 bases short and J 9 bases short, with 18 bases between. The CDR3 sequence is CASSQDPAGFVGSPLHF. The CDR3 nucleotides read TGTGCCAGCAGCCAAGATCCCGCAGGGTTTGTCGGTTCACCCCTCCACTTT.